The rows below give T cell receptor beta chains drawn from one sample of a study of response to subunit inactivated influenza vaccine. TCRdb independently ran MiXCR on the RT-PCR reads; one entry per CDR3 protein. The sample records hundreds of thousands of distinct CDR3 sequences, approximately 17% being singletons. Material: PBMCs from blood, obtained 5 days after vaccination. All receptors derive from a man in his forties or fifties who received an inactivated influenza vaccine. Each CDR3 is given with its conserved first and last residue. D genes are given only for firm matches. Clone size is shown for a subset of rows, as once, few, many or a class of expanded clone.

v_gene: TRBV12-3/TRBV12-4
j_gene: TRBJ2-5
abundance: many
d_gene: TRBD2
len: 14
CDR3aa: CASRVSGIGETQYF
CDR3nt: TGTGCCAGCAGAGTGAGCGGGATTGGTGAGACCCAGTACTTC

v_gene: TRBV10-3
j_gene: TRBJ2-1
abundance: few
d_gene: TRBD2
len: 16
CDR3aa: CAISENLAGGFSEQFF
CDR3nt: TGTGCCATCAGTGAGAACCTAGCGGGAGGATTCAGTGAGCAGTTCTTC

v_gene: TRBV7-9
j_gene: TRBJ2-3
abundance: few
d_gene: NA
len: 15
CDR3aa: CASSGGQTWVDTQYF
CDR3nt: TGTGCCAGCAGCGGCGGACAAACCTGGGTAGATACGCAGTATTTT

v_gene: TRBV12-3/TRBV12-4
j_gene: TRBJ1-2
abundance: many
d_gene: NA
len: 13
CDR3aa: CASSLKDSRGYTF
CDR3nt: TGTGCCAGCAGTTTGAAGGACAGTAGAGGCTACACCTTC

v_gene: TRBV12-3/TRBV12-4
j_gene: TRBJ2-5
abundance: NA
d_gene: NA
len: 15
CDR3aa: CASSTRQEMKETQYF
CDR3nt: TGTGCCAGCAGTACTAGACAGGAGATGAAAGAGACCCAGTACTTC

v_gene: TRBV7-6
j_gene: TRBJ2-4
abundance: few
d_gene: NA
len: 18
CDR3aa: CASSLLHPGTLAKNIQYF
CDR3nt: TGTGCCAGCAGTCTTTTGCACCCCGGGACATTAGCCAAAAACATTCAGTACTTC

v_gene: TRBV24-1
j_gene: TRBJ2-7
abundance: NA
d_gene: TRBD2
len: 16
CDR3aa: CATSDPGTSGPYEQYF
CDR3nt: TGTGCCACCAGTGACCCCGGGACTAGCGGTCCCTACGAGCAGTACTTC

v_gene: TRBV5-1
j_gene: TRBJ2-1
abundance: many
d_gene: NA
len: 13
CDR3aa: CASREEALGEQFF
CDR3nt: TGCGCCAGCAGGGAGGAAGCTTTGGGTGAGCAGTTCTTC

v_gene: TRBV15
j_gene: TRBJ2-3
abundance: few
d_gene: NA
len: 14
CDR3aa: CATSRLQGTDTQYF
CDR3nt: TGTGCCACCAGCAGATTACAGGGAACGGATACGCAGTATTTT

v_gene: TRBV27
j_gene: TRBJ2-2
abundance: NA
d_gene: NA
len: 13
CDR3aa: CASSPRTTGLLFF
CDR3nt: TGTGCCAGCAGTCCAAGGACGACCGGGTTGCTGTTTTTT

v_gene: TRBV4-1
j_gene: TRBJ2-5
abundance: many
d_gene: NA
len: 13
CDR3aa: CASSQLILQTQYF
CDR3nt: TGCGCCAGCAGCCAACTAATCTTGCAGACCCAGTACTTC

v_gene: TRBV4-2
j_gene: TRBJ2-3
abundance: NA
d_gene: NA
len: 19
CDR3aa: CASSQDRAAGASSTDTQYF
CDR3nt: TGTGCCAGCAGCCAAGATAGGGCAGCAGGCGCCAGTAGCACAGATACGCAGTATTTT

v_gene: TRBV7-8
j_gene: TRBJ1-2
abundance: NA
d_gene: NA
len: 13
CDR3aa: CASSALHSYGYTF
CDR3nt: TGTGCCAGCAGCGCCCTTCACTCCTATGGCTACACCTTC

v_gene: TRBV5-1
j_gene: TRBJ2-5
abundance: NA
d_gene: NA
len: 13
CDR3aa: CASSEEGLETQYF
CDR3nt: TGCGCCAGCAGTGAGGAGGGTCTGGAGACCCAGTACTTC

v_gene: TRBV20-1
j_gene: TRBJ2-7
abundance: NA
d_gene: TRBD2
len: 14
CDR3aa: CSANTLLAAYEQYF
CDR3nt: TGCAGTGCTAACACCTTACTAGCGGCATACGAGCAGTACTTC

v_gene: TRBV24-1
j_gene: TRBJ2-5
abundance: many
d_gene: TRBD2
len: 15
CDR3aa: CATSDPYAGGETQYF
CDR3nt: TGTGCCACCAGTGATCCGTACGCGGGGGGAGAGACCCAGTACTTC

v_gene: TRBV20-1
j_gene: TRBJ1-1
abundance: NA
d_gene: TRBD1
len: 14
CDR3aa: CSARPGTGSTEAFF
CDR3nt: TGCAGTGCTCGACCCGGGACAGGGTCCACTGAAGCTTTCTTT

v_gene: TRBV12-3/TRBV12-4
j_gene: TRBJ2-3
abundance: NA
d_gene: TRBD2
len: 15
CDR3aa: CASSSVGRGTDTQYF
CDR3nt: TGTGCCAGCAGTTCGGTCGGGAGGGGGACAGATACGCAGTATTTT

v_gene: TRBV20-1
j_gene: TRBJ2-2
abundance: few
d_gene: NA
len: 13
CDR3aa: CSASGRLTGELFF
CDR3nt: TGCAGTGCTAGCGGCAGACTCACCGGGGAGCTGTTTTTT

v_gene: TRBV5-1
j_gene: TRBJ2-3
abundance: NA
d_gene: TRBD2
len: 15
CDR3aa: CASSNGGGPTDTQYF
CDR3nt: TGCGCCAGCAGTAATGGCGGGGGGCCAACAGATACGCAGTATTTT

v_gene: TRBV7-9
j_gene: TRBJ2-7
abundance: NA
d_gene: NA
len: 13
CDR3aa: CASSLGWGDEQYF
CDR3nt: TGTGCCAGCAGCTTAGGATGGGGCGACGAGCAGTACTTC

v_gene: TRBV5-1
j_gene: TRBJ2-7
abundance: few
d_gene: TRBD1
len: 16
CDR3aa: CASSLAGTGGAYEQYF
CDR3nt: TGCGCCAGCAGCTTGGCTGGGACAGGGGGCGCTTACGAGCAGTACTTC

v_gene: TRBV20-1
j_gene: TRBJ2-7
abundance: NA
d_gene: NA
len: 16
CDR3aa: CSARDGVGIVSYEQYF
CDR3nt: TGCAGTGCTAGAGATGGCGTGGGAATAGTCTCCTACGAGCAGTACTTC

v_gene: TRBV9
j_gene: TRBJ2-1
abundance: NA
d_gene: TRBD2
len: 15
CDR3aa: CASSMREGQNNEQFF
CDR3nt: TGTGCCAGCAGCATGCGGGAGGGCCAGAACAATGAGCAGTTCTTC

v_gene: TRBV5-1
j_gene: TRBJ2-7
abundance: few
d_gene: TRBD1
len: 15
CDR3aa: CASSPGTGSIYEQYF
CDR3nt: TGCGCCAGCAGCCCCGGGACAGGGAGTATCTACGAGCAGTACTTC

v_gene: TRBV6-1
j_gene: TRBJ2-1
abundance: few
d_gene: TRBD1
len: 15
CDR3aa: CASSFGDRGGYEQFF
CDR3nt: TGTGCCAGCAGCTTCGGGGACAGGGGTGGTTATGAGCAGTTCTTC

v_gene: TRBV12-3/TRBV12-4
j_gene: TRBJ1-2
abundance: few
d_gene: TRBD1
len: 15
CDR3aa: CASSLQGAGDYGYTF
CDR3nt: TGTGCCAGCAGTCTGCAGGGGGCGGGGGACTATGGCTACACCTTC

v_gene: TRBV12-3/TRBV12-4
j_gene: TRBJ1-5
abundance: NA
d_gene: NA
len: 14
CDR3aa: CASRVGVGNQPQHF
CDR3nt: TGTGCCAGCAGGGTGGGGGTGGGCAATCAGCCCCAGCATTTT

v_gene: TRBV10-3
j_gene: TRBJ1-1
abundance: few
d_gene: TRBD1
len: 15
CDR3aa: CATQGTAGLNTEAFF
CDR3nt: TGTGCCACCCAAGGGACAGCCGGGTTGAACACTGAAGCTTTCTTT

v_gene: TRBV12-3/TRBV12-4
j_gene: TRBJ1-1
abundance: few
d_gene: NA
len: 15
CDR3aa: CASSSPTGIGTEAFF
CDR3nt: TGTGCCAGCAGTTCTCCTACAGGGATCGGCACTGAAGCTTTCTTT

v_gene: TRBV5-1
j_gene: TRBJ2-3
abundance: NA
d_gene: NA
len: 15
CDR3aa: CASSLEGYSTDTQYF
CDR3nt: TGCGCCAGCAGCTTGGAGGGGTATAGCACAGATACGCAGTATTTT

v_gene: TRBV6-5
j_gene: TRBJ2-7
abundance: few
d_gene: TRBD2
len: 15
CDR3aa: CASSYEGGSSYEQYF
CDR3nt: TGTGCCAGCAGTTACGAGGGCGGGAGCTCCTACGAGCAGTACTTC

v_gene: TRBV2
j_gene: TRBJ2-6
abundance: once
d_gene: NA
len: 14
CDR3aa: CASRIRSGANVLTF
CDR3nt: TGTGCCAGCAGGATACGCTCTGGGGCCAACGTCCTGACTTTC

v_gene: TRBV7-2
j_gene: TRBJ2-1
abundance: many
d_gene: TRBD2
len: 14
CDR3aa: CASTASGAYNEQFF
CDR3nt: TGTGCCAGCACAGCTAGCGGGGCTTACAATGAGCAGTTCTTC

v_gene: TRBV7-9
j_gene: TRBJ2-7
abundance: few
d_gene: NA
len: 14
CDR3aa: CASSSSARPYEQYF
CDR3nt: TGTGCCAGCAGCTCCAGTGCCCGCCCCTACGAGCAGTACTTC

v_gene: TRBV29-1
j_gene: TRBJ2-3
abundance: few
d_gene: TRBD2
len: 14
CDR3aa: CSVSSGRSTDTQYF
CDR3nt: TGCAGCGTATCTAGCGGGAGGTCCACAGATACGCAGTATTTT

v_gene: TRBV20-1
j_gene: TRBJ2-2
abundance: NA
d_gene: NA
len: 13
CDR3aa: CSARRTGTGELFF
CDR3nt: TGCAGTGCTAGACGTACAGGGACCGGGGAGCTGTTTTTT

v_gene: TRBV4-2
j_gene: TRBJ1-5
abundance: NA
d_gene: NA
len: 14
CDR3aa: CASSQVGARQPQHF
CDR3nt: TGTGCCAGCAGCCAAGTAGGGGCAAGGCAGCCCCAGCATTTT